The 7 T cell receptor beta chains presented below share a single source sample, sequenced in a study of Graves' ophthalmopathy and Graves' hyperthyroidism (dated by TCRdb to 2017 to 2018). TCRdb records Illumina HiSeq 2000 as the sequencer. TCR beta CDR3 regions were amplified from RNA transcripts for repertoire sequencing. The first round was an RT-PCR using HTBI primers with the Qiagen OneStep RT-PCR kit, and this first round was followed by a second-round multiplex PCR, then size selection and purification. TCRdb redid the processing of the public reads, applying fastp at Q25 and MiXCR, and retained in-frame beta chains. Entries are consolidated by CDR3 protein sequence, retaining the most common genes and DNA. The sample includes over a million distinct CDR3 sequences, with about 35% observed a single time. The ten most abundant clones make up around 10% of the sample. The sample taken for sequencing was peripheral blood or thyroid tissue (not recorded which). The receptors were gathered from an adult man with Graves' hyperthyroidism.

In its sample, this clonotype was seen a few times. This chain uses TRBV19 with TRBJ2-2, with D possibly matching TRBD2 (7 bases). Trimming removed 6 bases from V and 7 bases from J, with 18 bases in between. From germline, CDR1 is LNHDA and CDR2 SQIVND (reference sequence). The CDR3 totals 15 residues. The CDR3 sequence is CASRRGGGSLGELFF. Here the CDR3 DNA reads TGTGCCAGTAGAAGAGGGGGGGGGAGTCTCGGGGAGCTGTTTTTT.

There are many counts of this clonotype. The V and J genes are TRBV10-3 and TRBJ2-2, with 13 bases aligning to TRBD2. The CDR3 covers 15 residues. CDR1 is ENHRY, CDR2 SYGVKD, per germline. Unmatched junction bases numbered 9, after V lost 10 bases and J lost 7 bases. The CDR3 is CATKRTSGSIGELFF. The CDR3 DNA follows: TGTGCCACCAAACGGACTAGCGGGAGTATCGGGGAGCTGTTTTTT.

This clonotype was detected ten times or more. The gene calls are TRBV6-5 and TRBJ2-7; a possible D gene is TRBD2 (5 bases). Germline-derived CDR1 and CDR2 are MNHEY and SVGAGI. Trimming pared 5 bases from V and 7 bases from J, leaving 15 bases between. The CDR3 extends over 13 amino acids. The DNA for the CDR3 is TGTGCCAGCAGTGAGCGGTCTACGTGGGAGCAGTACTTC. This codes for CASSERSTWEQYF.

This clonotype was seen only a few times. The chain uses TRBV6-5 and TRBJ2-7, with 9 bases lining up with TRBD1. The CDR3 loop spans 14 amino acids. The ends lost 2 bases at V and 3 bases at J; junction bases unmatched: 2. CDR1 is MNHEY, CDR2 SVGAGI, per germline. The CDR3: CASSYDRGVYEQYF. CDR3 nucleotide sequence: TGTGCCAGCAGTTACGACAGGGGGGTCTACGAGCAGTACTTC.

This clonotype was counted many times. The V and J genes are TRBV15 and TRBJ1-4; D not certain. Per the germline V gene, CDR1 is LNHNV and CDR2 is YYDKDF (reference sequence). The CDR3 runs to 16 residues. Between the trimmed V and J ends, which lost 0 bases and 5 bases, there was a span of 13 bases. The CDR3 nucleotides read TGTGCCACCAGCAGAGATTTCTGGGGTGAAAATGAAAAACTGTTTTTT. Translated, it gives CATSRDFWGENEKLFF.

This clonotype was observed many times. The V gene is TRBV5-1, the J gene TRBJ1-1; 8 nucleotides align to TRBD1. The V and J ends lost 3 bases and 4 bases, in that order; junction bases with no gene match: 2. CDR1 is SGHRS, CDR2 YFSETQ, per germline. This CDR3 contains 13 residues. Here the CDR3 DNA reads TGCGCCAGCAGCTGGACAGGGCCCACTGAAGCTTTCTTT. Its translation is CASSWTGPTEAFF.

This clonotype was recorded a few times. The genes are TRBV5-1 and TRBJ2-7; TRBD1 aligns across 8 bases. V was pared by 5 bases and J by 6 bases, with 13 bases of the junction left unmatched. This CDR3 contains 15 residues. Germline lookup yields CDR1 SGHRS and CDR2 YFSETQ. In nucleotides, the CDR3 is TGCGCCAGCAGGGACAGGGTTGATTCTTTCTCCGAGCAGTACTTC. This codes for CASRDRVDSFSEQYF.